These 2 T cell receptor beta chains came from one sample sequenced in a study of neurological immune-mediated disorders. Each CDR3 protein gets one entry after TCRdb re-called the 5' RACE reads with MiXCR. This sample carries about 120,000 distinct CDR3 sequences, 3.2% of them seen once, and the ten largest clones take roughly 1.3%. Input material: PBMCs. The receptors come from a woman between 25 and 40 years old with multiple sclerosis.

Remarks on this clonotype: A much larger clone sits a single nucleotide away, making a read error possible. This chain links TRBV20-1 with TRBJ1-1; D is unclear. CDR1 is DFQATT and CDR2 is SNEGSKA in the germline V gene (reference sequence). This CDR3 has 12 amino acids. V was pared by 5 bases and J by 3 bases, with 10 bases between. The CDR3 loop reads CSADGRHTEAFF. The DNA for the CDR3 is TGCAGTGCTGATGGTCGTCACACTGAAGCTTTCTTT.

This clonotype was picked up many times. This chain uses TRBV5-1 with TRBJ2-7, with D possibly being TRBD1 (6 bases). The ends were cut back, 0 bases at V and 5 bases at J, with 15 bases in the middle. The length of the CDR3 is 15 residues. From germline, CDR1 is SGHRS and CDR2 YFSETQ. The CDR3 loop reads CASSLVSGDGNEQYF. In DNA form, the CDR3 reads TGCGCCAGCAGCTTGGTGTCAGGGGACGGAAACGAGCAGTACTTC. The entire variable domain, with the rest obtained from reference TRBV5-1 and TRBJ2-7, is as follows: KAGVTQTPRYLIKTRGQQVTLSCSPISGHRSVSWYQQTPGQGLQFLFEYFSETQRNKGNFPGRFSGRQFSNSRSEMNVSTLELGDSALYLCASSLVSGDGNEQYFGPGTRLTVT.